The 23 T cell receptor beta chains listed next were all sequenced from one sample in a study of T cell repertoires in cytomegalovirus infection. Their target antigens are unknown. Each CDR3 protein gets one entry after TCRdb re-called the reads with MiXCR. The sample has under 850,000 distinct CDR3 sequences, around a third seen once; the top ten hold over 15%. Sequences were derived from cultured PBMCs, sampled from culture after CMV antigen stimulation. Receptors originate from a human donor in good health (CMV status not recorded). Some clones in this sample may be carry-over from other donors' samples.

This rearrangement joins TRBV5-1 to TRBJ2-4; unclear D gene. The CDR3 contains 16 residues. CDR1 is SGHRS, CDR2 YFSETQ, per germline. Trimming pared 0 bases from V and 1 base from J, leaving 11 bases between. The CDR3, as DNA: TGCGCCAGCAGCTTGGCCGTTCCCTCGGCCAAAAACATTCAGTACTTC. It translates to CASSLAVPSAKNIQYF.

This chain uses TRBV19 with TRBJ1-1; TRBD1 matches 7 bases. There are 17 residues in the CDR3. V shed 1 base, J shed 2 bases, and the junction held 10 bases outside the gene matches. CDR1 is LNHDA, CDR2 SQIVND, per germline (reference sequence). The CDR3 nucleotides are TGTGCCAGTAGTATAGTTCGGGCAGGGGGACCCAACACTGAAGCTTTCTTT. It is translated as CASSIVRAGGPNTEAFF.

The CDR3 protein is CASSLNSVDEQFF. The CDR3 DNA reads as TGTGCCAGCAGCTTGAACTCAGTCGATGAGCAGTTCTTC. The chain links TRBV5-5 to TRBJ2-1, with D unresolved. This CDR3 region has 13 residues. V shed 1 base and J shed 8 bases, with 10 bases lying between them. Germline assignment: CDR1 SGHKS and CDR2 YYEKEE (reference sequence).

This clonotype has more than one count but fewer than ten. The rearrangement joins TRBV5-6 to TRBJ1-1, with 7 bases that match TRBD1. Trimming took 3 bases from V and 9 from J; bases not matched to a gene: 17. The CDR3 totals 16 residues. Germline CDR1 SGHDT, CDR2 YYEEEE. For the CDR3, the DNA is TGTGCCAGCAGCTCATTTGGGGTATGGACAGGAAGAAAAGCTTTCTTT. Residues: CASSSFGVWTGRKAFF.

The gene calls are TRBV6-5 and TRBJ1-5; unclear D gene. Germline V gene data show CDR1 as MNHEY and CDR2 as SVGAGI. This CDR3 is 14 amino acids long. The ends were cut back, 6 bases at V and 7 bases at J, with 16 bases in the middle. The CDR3 reads CASSLTSDWQPQHF. DNA of the CDR3: TGTGCCAGCAGCCTAACCTCCGATTGGCAGCCCCAGCATTTT.

V and J are TRBV20-1 and TRBJ2-1, with 16 bases aligning to TRBD2. From germline, CDR1 is DFQATT and CDR2 SNEGSKA (reference sequence). V dropped 6 bases and J dropped 3; count of bases not matched to a gene: 8. The CDR3 runs to 17 residues. CDR3 sequence (DNA): TGCAGTGCGGTGGGACTAGCGGGAGGGGAATACTACAATGAGCAGTTCTTC. This sequence encodes CSAVGLAGGEYYNEQFF.

This chain uses TRBV2 with TRBJ1-4; D ambiguous. The V gene lost 7 bases and the J gene lost 8 bases, with 11 bases spanning the gap. Germline values: CDR1 SNHLY, CDR2 FYNNEI. The CDR3 sequence is 12 residues long. The CDR3 sequence is CASTGIGEKLFF. CDR3 bases: TGTGCCAGCACTGGAATCGGCGAAAAACTGTTTTTT.

The rearrangement joins TRBV7-2 to TRBJ2-1, with 10 bases identical to TRBD2. This CDR3 region has 18 residues. V was pared by 3 bases and J by 8 bases, with 16 bases of the junction left unmatched. Germline V gene data show CDR1 as SGHTA and CDR2 as FQGNSA. The CDR3 spells CASSFKRGGRSGIYEQFF. CDR3 coding DNA: TGTGCCAGCAGCTTTAAGCGGGGGGGCCGCTCGGGAATCTATGAGCAGTTCTTC.

J is TRBJ2-1 and V is TRBV20-1; D is uncertain. V was pared by 6 bases and J by 6 bases, with 15 bases between. Germline V gene sequence: CDR1 DFQATT, CDR2 SNEGSKA (reference sequence). The CDR3 loop spans 13 amino acids. Here the CDR3 reads CSATRPVSNEQFF. The CDR3 coding sequence is TGCAGTGCCACCAGGCCAGTGAGCAATGAGCAGTTCTTC.

This clonotype has just a few counts. The V gene is TRBV7-7, the J gene TRBJ1-4; tentative D call: TRBD1 (6 bases). Trimming removed 4 bases from V and 0 bases from J, with 18 bases in between. From germline, CDR1 is SSHAT and CDR2 FNYEAQ (reference sequence). The CDR3 loop spans 18 amino acids. This chain's CDR3 is CASSSVPQGLPTNEKLFF. CDR3 coding DNA: TGTGCCAGCAGCTCCGTCCCACAGGGCCTCCCAACTAATGAAAAACTGTTTTTT.

This clonotype was recorded many times. V is TRBV7-2 and J is TRBJ1-5; no reliable D call. CDR3 size: 17 residues. V was cut by 5 bases and J by 0 bases, with 17 bases left in between. The germline V gene has CDR1 SGHTA and CDR2 FQGNSA. The CDR3 loop reads CASSADVSPYSNQPQHF. CDR3 nucleotides: TGTGCCAGCAGCGCGGACGTCTCCCCTTATAGCAATCAGCCCCAGCATTTT. The variable domain in full, with the rest retrieved from reference TRBV7-2 and TRBJ1-5, is GAGVSQSPSNKVTEKGKDVELRCDPISGHTALYWYRQSLGQGLEFLIYFQGNSAPDKSGLPSDRFSAERTGGSVSTLTIQRTQQEDSAVYLCASSADVSPYSNQPQHFGDGTRLSIL.

V and J are TRBV5-4 and TRBJ1-4; D gene ambiguous. CDR1 is SGHNT and CDR2 is YYREEE in the germline V gene (reference sequence). CDR3 length: 15 amino acids. Trimming stripped 4 bases from V and 3 bases from J, with 13 bases between. The CDR3, as DNA: TGTGCCAGCAGCCCGTCAAGCCGACCTAATGAAAAACTGTTTTTT. As protein: CASSPSSRPNEKLFF.

The gene calls are TRBV6-2 or TRBV6-3 and TRBJ2-7; 10 bases agree with TRBD2. This CDR3 has 16 residues. The germline V gene has CDR1 MNHEY and CDR2 SVGEGT. J was trimmed by 4 bases and V by 7 bases; bases with no gene match: 13. The CDR3 loop is CASTSRRTSGPYEQYF. Written as DNA, the CDR3 is TGTGCCAGCACCTCCCGCCGGACTAGCGGACCGTACGAGCAGTACTTC.

The chain recombines TRBV6-1 with TRBJ1-4, with 7 bases lining up with TRBD1. This CDR3 comprises 14 residues. Germline V CDR1 and CDR2: MNHNS, SASEGT. The V gene end was trimmed by 5 bases and the J gene end by 5 bases; junction bases not matched to a gene: 5. DNA for the CDR3: TGTGCCAGCAGTTCGGGACAGCCGAATGAAAAACTGTTTTTT. This codes for CASSSGQPNEKLFF.

The V gene is TRBV5-1, the J gene TRBJ1-1; D is possibly TRBD1 (6 bases). V was cut by 0 bases and J by 3 bases, with 9 bases left in between. The CDR3 has 14 residues. CDR1 is SGHRS, CDR2 YFSETQ, per germline. In DNA, the CDR3 is TGCGCCAGCAGCTTGGGGGGGCTTGACACTGAAGCTTTCTTT. Translated: CASSLGGLDTEAFF.

V and J are TRBV12-3 or TRBV12-4 and TRBJ2-1; no definite D call. Trimming took off 6 bases at V and 9 bases at J, with 18 bases between the two ends. The CDR3 extends over 14 amino acids. The CDR3 DNA is TGTGCCAGCAGGCCCCTGACTGGATTAGGTGAGCAGTTCTTC. Translation: CASRPLTGLGEQFF.

V and J are TRBV4-2 and TRBJ2-7; a weak D match, TRBD1 (6 bases). V lost 0 bases to trimming and J lost 0 bases, with 9 bases between them. CDR1 and CDR2 (germline): LGHNA, YNFKEQ. There are 15 residues in the CDR3. The DNA for the CDR3 is TGTGCCAGCAGCCAAGATTACAGGGTCTCCTACGAGCAGTACTTC. As protein: CASSQDYRVSYEQYF.

The genes are TRBV7-2 and TRBJ1-3, with D tentatively TRBD1 (6 bases). The CDR3 is 14 amino acids. CDR1 and CDR2 from the germline V gene are SGHTA and FQGNSA. V was trimmed by 5 bases and J by 7 bases, leaving 15 bases between them. The CDR3 is CASSPWGQRNTIYF. The DNA of the CDR3 is TGTGCCAGCAGCCCATGGGGGCAGAGGAACACCATATATTTT.

The J gene is TRBJ2-1, the V gene TRBV5-1; the D gene is possibly TRBD2 (6 bases). The V and J ends lost 2 bases and 6 bases respectively, with 15 bases between them. The length of the CDR3 is 15 residues. Germline lookup yields CDR1 SGHRS and CDR2 YFSETQ. CDR3 in amino acids: CASSFRDWAGNEQFF. DNA of the CDR3: TGCGCCAGCAGCTTCCGGGACTGGGCGGGCAATGAGCAGTTCTTC.

The chain couples TRBV2 to TRBJ2-3, with D perhaps TRBD2 (5 bases). This CDR3 spans 15 amino acids. V lost 4 bases to trimming and J lost 4 bases, with 15 bases between them. The germline V gene has CDR1 SNHLY and CDR2 FYNNEI. The DNA for the CDR3 is TGTGCCAGCAGTGTCTCTAGCCAGTGGGCAGATACGCAGTATTTT. It specifies CASSVSSQWADTQYF.

The chain carries TRBV7-2 and TRBJ2-3; D call uncertain. Germline loops: CDR1 SGHTA, CDR2 FQGNSA. The CDR3 length is 14 residues. V was pared by 3 bases and J by 3 bases, with 10 bases between. The CDR3 nucleotides are TGTGCCAGCAGCTTTGGAAGGGAAACAGATACGCAGTATTTT. It yields the protein CASSFGRETDTQYF.

This clonotype was observed a handful of times. The chain uses TRBV7-2 and TRBJ2-5; D might be TRBD2 (6 bases). CDR1 and CDR2 (germline): SGHTA, FQGNSA. The CDR3 covers 12 residues. V lost 5 bases and J lost 9, with 13 bases in between. CDR3 region: CASSRIWGAQYF. CDR3 in DNA: TGTGCCAGCAGCCGTATCTGGGGGGCCCAGTACTTC.

The V call is TRBV20-1, the J call TRBJ2-1; either TRBD1 or TRBD2 may fit D (7 bases each). This CDR3 has 16 residues. The germline gives CDR1 DFQATT, CDR2 SNEGSKA (reference sequence). Trimming removed 6 bases from V and 1 base from J, with 19 bases in between. The CDR3 region has the DNA TGCAGTGCGCGACAGGGAGCGGGGAATTCCTACAATGAGCAGTTCTTC. Translation: CSARQGAGNSYNEQFF.